This T cell receptor (beta chain) was documented in a study of blood T cell repertoires in COVID-19. The V and J ends lost 6 bases and 1 base, in that order; junction bases with no gene match: 5. Germline loops: CDR1 SGHRS, CDR2 YFSETQ. This CDR3 contains 15 residues. Sequencing used immunoSEQ multiplex PCR; TCRdb keeps in-frame clones, though not all of them. In the table there are roughly 200,000 clones, around 84% of which are singletons. Input material: PBMCs or T cells enriched from blood (not recorded which). V and J are TRBV5-1 and TRBJ2-2; 8 bases map to TRBD2. The receptor's source is a middle-aged man who had recovered from COVID-19. CDR3 DNA sequence: TGCGCCAGCAACCGGGGGGGCCAGAACACCGGGGAGCTGTTTTTT. Translated: CASNRGGQNTGELFF.